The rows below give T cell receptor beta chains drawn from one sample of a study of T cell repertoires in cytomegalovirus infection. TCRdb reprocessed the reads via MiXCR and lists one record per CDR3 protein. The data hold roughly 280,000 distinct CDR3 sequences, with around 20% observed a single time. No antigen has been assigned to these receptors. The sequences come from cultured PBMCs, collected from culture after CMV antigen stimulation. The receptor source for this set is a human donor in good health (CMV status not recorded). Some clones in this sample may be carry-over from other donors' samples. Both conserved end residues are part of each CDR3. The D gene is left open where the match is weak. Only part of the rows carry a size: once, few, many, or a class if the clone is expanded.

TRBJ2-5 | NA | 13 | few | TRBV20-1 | TGCAGTGCTAGTCCCTCAGGAGCGGAGACCCAGTACTTC | CSASPSGAETQYF
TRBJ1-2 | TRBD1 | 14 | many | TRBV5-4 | TGTGCCAGCAGCTTCGGACAGGGTAGCTATGGCTACACCTTC | CASSFGQGSYGYTF
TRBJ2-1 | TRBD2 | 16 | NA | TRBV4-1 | TGCGCCAGCAGCCAAGATGGACCTAGCGGATACAATGAGCAGTTCTTC | CASSQDGPSGYNEQFF
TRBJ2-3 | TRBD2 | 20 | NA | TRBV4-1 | TGCGCCAGCAGCCAAGATAGGAGCCGAGGACTAGCGGGAAGCACAGATACGCAGTATTTT | CASSQDRSRGLAGSTDTQYF
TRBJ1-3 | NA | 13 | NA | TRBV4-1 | TGCGCCAGCAGCCAACGCTCTGGAAACACCATATATTTT | CASSQRSGNTIYF
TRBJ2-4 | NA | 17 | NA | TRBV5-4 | TGTGCCAGCAGCTTGGAGGCCGGCTGGCTAGCCAAAAACATTCAGTACTTC | CASSLEAGWLAKNIQYF
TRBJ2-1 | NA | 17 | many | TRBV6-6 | TGTGCCAGCAGTATACTGGACTCTACCGTTATTGGGAATGAGCAGTTCTTC | CASSILDSTVIGNEQFF
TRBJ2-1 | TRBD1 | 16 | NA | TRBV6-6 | TGTGCCAGCAGTCAATGGACAGGGGGGGGCTACAATGAGCAGTTCTTC | CASSQWTGGGYNEQFF
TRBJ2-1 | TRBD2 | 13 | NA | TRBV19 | TGTGCCAGCGCCTTTAGCGGGGACAATGAGCAGTTCTTC | CASAFSGDNEQFF
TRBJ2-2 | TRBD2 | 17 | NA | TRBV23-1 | TGCGCCAGCACTCGACCCGGACTAGCTAAGAACACCGGGGAGCTGTTTTTT | CASTRPGLAKNTGELFF
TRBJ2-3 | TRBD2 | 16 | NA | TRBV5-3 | TGTGCCAGCACCTCGTTTGAAGCGGGAGGAACAGATACGCAGTATTTT | CASTSFEAGGTDTQYF
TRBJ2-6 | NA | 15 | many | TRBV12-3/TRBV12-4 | TGTGCCAGCAGCAACGGGCCCTCTGGGGCCAACGTCCTGACTTTC | CASSNGPSGANVLTF
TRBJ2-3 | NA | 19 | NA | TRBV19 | TGTGCCAGTAGTATTTACCATGGGTCTGGCCGGGGTAGCACAGATACGCAGTATTTT | CASSIYHGSGRGSTDTQYF
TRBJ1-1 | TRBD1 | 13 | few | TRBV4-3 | TGCGCCAGCAGCCAAGATCTGACAGGGCGGGCTTTCTTT | CASSQDLTGRAFF
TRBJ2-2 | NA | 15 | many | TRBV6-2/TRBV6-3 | TGTGCCAGCAGTTACTCGCTGAACCAGAGGGGGGAGCTGTTTTTT | CASSYSLNQRGELFF
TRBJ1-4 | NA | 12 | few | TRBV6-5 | TGTGCCAGCAGCCCAACTAATGAAAAACTGTTTTTT | CASSPTNEKLFF
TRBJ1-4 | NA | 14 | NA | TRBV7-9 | TGTGCCAGCAGCTTAGAGGGGACAAAAGAAAAACTGTTTTTT | CASSLEGTKEKLFF
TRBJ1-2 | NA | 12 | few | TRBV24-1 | TGTGCCACCGCCAGGGATAACTATGGCTACACCTTC | CATARDNYGYTF
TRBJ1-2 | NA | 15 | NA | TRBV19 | TGTGCCAGTAGTATATCGGTTTCGGGAGACGATGGCTACACCTTC | CASSISVSGDDGYTF
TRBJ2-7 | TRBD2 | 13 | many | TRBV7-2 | TGTGCCAGTCTAGCGGGAGGGACCCACGAGCAGTACTTC | CASLAGGTHEQYF